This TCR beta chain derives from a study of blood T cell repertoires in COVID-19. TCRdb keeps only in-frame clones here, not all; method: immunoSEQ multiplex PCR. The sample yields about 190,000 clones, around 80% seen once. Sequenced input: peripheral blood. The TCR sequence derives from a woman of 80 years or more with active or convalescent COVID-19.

In DNA form, the CDR3 reads TGTGCCAGCAGTTGGGGCGGCGGTGAAAAACTGTTTTTT. Translation gives CASSWGGGEKLFF. V is TRBV3-1 (or the pseudogene TRBV3-2) and J is TRBJ1-4; D is possibly TRBD1 (5 bases). The V end lost 6 bases, the J end lost 7 bases, and 12 bases lay between the germline ends. CDR3 length: 13 residues. Germline V gene data show CDR1 as LGHDT and CDR2 as YNNKEL (reference sequence).